The 13 T cell receptor beta chains reported below all come from one sample, sequenced in a study of cytomegalovirus exposure and HLA in healthy donors. 60 Vbeta and 13 Jbeta primers were used in PCR. Using immunoSEQ multiplex PCR, the repertoire was profiled, and TCRdb retains in-frame clones only, with some absent. The repertoire holds about 150,000 clones, with roughly 85% as singletons. The specimen was PBMCs. These receptor sequences come from a boy aged 2 to 9 in good health and CMV-seronegative.

The chain recombines TRBV5-1 with TRBJ2-7; 11 nucleotides match TRBD2. V trimming: 2 bases; J trimming: 5 bases; junction bases outside the gene matches: 3. The CDR3 has 14 amino acids. Germline V gives CDR1 SGHRS, CDR2 YFSETQ. As DNA, the CDR3 is TGCGCCAGCAGCTTACTAGCGGGAGTTGACGAGCAGTACTTC. This encodes CASSLLAGVDEQYF.

The genes are TRBV5-1 and TRBJ2-6, with D perhaps TRBD2 (5 bases). V lost 4 bases, J lost 0 bases, and 8 bases lay in between. This CDR3 is built from 15 residues. Germline V gives CDR1 SGHRS, CDR2 YFSETQ. CDR3 coding DNA: TGCGCCAGCAGCCCGGCGGGCTCTGGGGCCAACGTCCTGACTTTC. It encodes CASSPAGSGANVLTF.

This clone was seen a single time. The rearrangement links TRBV4-1 to TRBJ2-5, with 7 bases lining up with TRBD2. Germline V CDR1 and CDR2: MGHRA, YSYEKL. Trimming cost V 3 bases and J 3 bases; bases outside gene matches: 10. The length of the CDR3 is 16 residues. The CDR3 nucleotides are TGCGCCAGCAGCCACCCCCCGCGGGGGTGGGAAGAGACCCAGTACTTC. Its translation: CASSHPPRGWEETQYF.

The chain is built from TRBV19 and TRBJ2-1; 7 bases fit TRBD1. Unmatched junction bases numbered 7, after V lost 5 bases and J lost 6 bases. Germline V gene lookup returns CDR1 LNHDA and CDR2 SQIVND (reference sequence). This CDR3 contains 14 residues. CDR3 amino acids: CASSPLTGFNEQFF. The CDR3 DNA reads as TGTGCCAGTAGTCCGCTGACAGGGTTCAATGAGCAGTTCTTC.

The count of this clone is one. The chain has TRBV6-6 and TRBJ1-5; tentative D call: TRBD1 (6 bases). V was pared by 0 bases and J by 3 bases, with 9 bases between. This CDR3 has 15 amino acids. Per the germline V gene, CDR1 is MNHNY and CDR2 is SVGAGI (reference sequence). The DNA of the CDR3 is TGTGCCAGCAGTTACTCGACAGGCGACAATCAGCCCCAGCATTTT. Its protein product is CASSYSTGDNQPQHF.

This chain links TRBV7-2 with TRBJ1-6, with D maybe TRBD1 (6 bases). CDR1 SGHTA and CDR2 FQGNSA come from the germline V gene. CDR3 length: 13 residues. The ends were cut back, 4 bases at V and 13 bases at J, with 14 bases in the middle. The CDR3: CASSSTAQGPLHF. The CDR3 nucleotides are TGTGCCAGCAGCTCGACTGCCCAGGGGCCCCTCCACTTT.

This sequence joins TRBV10-3 and TRBJ2-1; D is unresolved. Germline lookup yields CDR1 ENHRY and CDR2 SYGVKD. V was pared by 3 bases and J by 10 bases, with 10 bases between. The CDR3 runs 12 residues. CDR3 sequence reads: CAISDRLREQFF. In DNA form, the CDR3 reads TGTGCCATCAGTGACCGTTTGAGGGAGCAGTTCTTC.

V and J are TRBV6-6 and TRBJ2-2; unclear D gene. Trimming removed 7 bases at V and 5 bases at J, with 5 bases between. The CDR3 has 11 residues. CDR1 is MNHNY and CDR2 is SVGAGI in the germline V gene (reference sequence). The CDR3 loop is CASTLTGELFF. As DNA, the CDR3 is TGTGCCAGCACCCTTACCGGGGAGCTGTTTTTT.

The chain couples TRBV5-4 to TRBJ1-1, with 7 bases that match TRBD1. V gave up 6 bases and J gave up 5 bases; unmatched junction bases: 7. The CDR3 length is 13 residues. The V gene's germline CDR1 is SGHNT and CDR2 YYREEE (reference sequence). CDR3 protein: CASKVEGATEAFF. The CDR3 nucleotides are TGTGCCAGCAAGGTTGAGGGGGCGACTGAAGCTTTCTTT.

The V gene is TRBV30, the J gene TRBJ1-2; 7 bases are a match to TRBD1. V lost 3 bases, J lost 5 bases, and 0 bases stayed unmatched. Germline CDR1 is GTSNPN and CDR2 is SVGIG (reference sequence). This CDR3 contains 11 residues. CDR3 DNA sequence: TGTGCCTGGAGGACAGGGTATGGCTACACCTTC. Amino acids: CAWRTGYGYTF.

This clone was seen once. CDR3 amino acids: CASSRQGWTQETQYF. The CDR3 nucleotides are TGTGCCAGCAGCCGACAGGGGTGGACCCAAGAGACCCAGTACTTC. The chain couples TRBV7-9 to TRBJ2-5; TRBD1 matches 8 bases. The CDR3 contains 15 residues. The germline CDR1 and CDR2 sequences are SEHNR and FQNEAQ (reference sequence). The ends lost 5 bases at V and 1 base at J; junction bases unmatched: 6.

This chain connects TRBV27 to TRBJ2-6, with D tentatively TRBD2 (5 bases). The CDR3 runs 15 residues. V lost 9 bases to trimming and J lost 2 bases, with 14 bases between them. Germline V gene lookup returns CDR1 MNHEY and CDR2 SMNVEV (reference sequence). In nucleotides, the CDR3 is TGTGCCAGACCAGTTTGGGGAGCTGGGGCCAACGTCCTGACTTTC. Encoded protein: CARPVWGAGANVLTF.

The V gene is TRBV5-1, the J gene TRBJ1-5; D remains unclear. Germline loops: CDR1 SGHRS, CDR2 YFSETQ. The CDR3 is 13 amino acids. The germline V and J ends were trimmed by 0 bases and 5 bases, with 6 bases remaining between them. The CDR3 region has the DNA TGCGCCAGCAGCTTGGGGGCAGATCAGCCCCAGCATTTT. This gives the protein CASSLGADQPQHF.